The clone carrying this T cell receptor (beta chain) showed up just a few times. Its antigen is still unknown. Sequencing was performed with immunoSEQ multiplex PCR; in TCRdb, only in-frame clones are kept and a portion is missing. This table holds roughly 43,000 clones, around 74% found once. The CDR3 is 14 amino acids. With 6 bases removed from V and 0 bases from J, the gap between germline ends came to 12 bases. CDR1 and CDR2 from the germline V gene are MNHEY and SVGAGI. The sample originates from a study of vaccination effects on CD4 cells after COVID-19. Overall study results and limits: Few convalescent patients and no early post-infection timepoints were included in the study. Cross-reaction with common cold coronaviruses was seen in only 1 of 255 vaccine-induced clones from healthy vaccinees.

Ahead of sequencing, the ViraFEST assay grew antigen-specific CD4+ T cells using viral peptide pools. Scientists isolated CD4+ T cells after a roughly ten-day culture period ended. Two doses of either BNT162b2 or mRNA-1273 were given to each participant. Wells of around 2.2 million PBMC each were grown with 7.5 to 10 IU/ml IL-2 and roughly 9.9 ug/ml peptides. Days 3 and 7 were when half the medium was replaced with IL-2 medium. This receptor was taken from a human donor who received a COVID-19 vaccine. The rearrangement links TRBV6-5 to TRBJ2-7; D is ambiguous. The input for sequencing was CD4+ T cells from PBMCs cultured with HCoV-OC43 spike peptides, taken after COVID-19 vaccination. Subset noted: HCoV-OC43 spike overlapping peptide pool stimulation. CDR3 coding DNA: TGTGCCAGCAGGCCCACAGTTGCCTCCTACGAGCAGTACTTC. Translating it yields CASRPTVASYEQYF.